This is a list of T cell receptor beta chains from one sample in a study of regulatory T cells in long-lasting Graves disease. TCRdb re-called the multiplex PCR reads with MiXCR, one entry per CDR3 protein. The sample consists of some 220,000 distinct CDR3 sequences, roughly 19% of them appearing once. This sample also belongs to another study, concerning T cells in Graves' hyperthyroidism and ophthalmopathy.

The sequenced sample was peripheral blood mononuclear cells (PBMCs), obtained at new diagnosis, from a patient treated with antithyroid drugs. All receptors come from a woman aged 25 to 45 with Graves disease. Each CDR3 is given with its conserved first and last residue. D genes are given only for firm matches. Size values are once, few and many counts, or a class for expanded clones, and some rows have none.

J | size | V | D | DNA | CDR3
TRBJ2-3 | many | TRBV27 | TRBD2 | TGTGCCAGCAGTTTAAAGGGACTAGGCACAGATACGCAGTATTTT | CASSLKGLGTDTQYF
TRBJ2-1 | . | TRBV15 | . | TGTGCCACCAGCAGAGATGGGAAAGCCGTCTTAGAGCAGTTCTTC | CATSRDGKAVLEQFF
TRBJ2-6 | . | TRBV4-1 | . | TGCGCCAGCAGCCTAAGGATCTGGTCCTCCCCGTTCTCTGGGGCCAACGTCCTGACTTTC | CASSLRIWSSPFSGANVLTF
TRBJ1-2 | . | TRBV6-1 | . | TGTGCCAGCTCGACAGTGCTTAACTATGGCTACACCTTC | CASSTVLNYGYTF
TRBJ1-1 | many | TRBV10-1 | . | TGCGCCAGCAGTGAGAGGGTGAACACTGAAGCTTTCTTT | CASSERVNTEAFF
TRBJ1-5 | many | TRBV6-1 | TRBD1 | TGTGCCAGCAGTGAAGCCTGGACAGGGCAGCGGCCCCAGCATTTT | CASSEAWTGQRPQHF
TRBJ2-7 | many | TRBV28 | . | TGTGCCAGCAGGATTCCCGCGAGGGACGAGCAGTACTTC | CASRIPARDEQYF
TRBJ2-3 | many | TRBV19 | . | TGTGCCAGTAGCCAGACAGCCCCTGGCACAGATACGCAGTATTTT | CASSQTAPGTDTQYF
TRBJ1-1 | many | TRBV6-5 | . | TGTGCCAGCAGTTACTCGAGCATAAACACTGAAGCTTTCTTT | CASSYSSINTEAFF
TRBJ1-2 | many | TRBV9 | . | TGTGCCAGCAGCGCGAGAACAGGAGTTGGCTACACCTTC | CASSARTGVGYTF
TRBJ2-7 | many | TRBV10-2 | TRBD1 | TGCGCCAGCAGCGCGACAGGGGGCGGTTACGAGCAGTACTTC | CASSATGGGYEQYF
TRBJ2-7 | . | TRBV7-9 | . | TGTGCCAGCACTCTACCCTCTGGCGAGCAGTACTTC | CASTLPSGEQYF
TRBJ2-3 | many | TRBV20-1 | . | TGCAGTGCTAGGGTCAACAGGGCCGCAGATACGCAGTATTTT | CSARVNRAADTQYF
TRBJ1-2 | many | TRBV12-3/TRBV12-4 | TRBD1 | TGTGCCAGCAGTTTAATCTCAGGGGGCGGCTACACCTTC | CASSLISGGGYTF
TRBJ2-7 | many | TRBV2 | . | TGTGCCAGCAGTGTTCAAGAGCAGTACTTC | CASSVQEQYF
TRBJ2-6 | many | TRBV5-1 | . | TGCGCCAGCAGCCCAACACCTTCTGGGGCCAACGTCCTGACTTTC | CASSPTPSGANVLTF
TRBJ2-7 | many | TRBV12-3/TRBV12-4 | TRBD2 | TGTGCCAGCAGTCTGCATGGAGCGGGAGCTGGGCAGTACTTC | CASSLHGAGAGQYF
TRBJ1-1 | . | TRBV6-5 | TRBD1 | TGTGCCAGCAGTTACTCGGGACAGGGGGACGCTGAAGCTTTCTTT | CASSYSGQGDAEAFF
TRBJ2-7 | many | TRBV7-9 | . | TGTGCCAGCAGCGCCCCCCCGACCGAGGACGAGCAGTACTTC | CASSAPPTEDEQYF
TRBJ1-6 | few | TRBV4-1 | . | TGCGCCAGCAGGGGCGGGGGAAGTCGTTCACCCCTCCACTTT | CASRGGGSRSPLHF
TRBJ1-5 | many | TRBV2 | TRBD1 | TGTGCCAGCAGAGACAGGGGGCGAGATGATCAGCCCCAGCATTTT | CASRDRGRDDQPQHF
TRBJ2-7 | . | TRBV6-5 | TRBD1 | TGTGCCAGCAGTTCGATACCGGGACAGGGGGGCTACGAGCAGTACTTC | CASSSIPGQGGYEQYF
TRBJ2-7 | many | TRBV28 | . | TGTGCCAGCAGTTCCCAGGGGTTTGACGGGCAGTACTTC | CASSSQGFDGQYF
TRBJ2-7 | many | TRBV9 | . | TGTGCCAGCAGTCTTAGCGGCAGAGGGGAGCAGTACTTC | CASSLSGRGEQYF
TRBJ2-2 | . | TRBV9 | . | TGTGCCAGCAGAGAGGGCCCGAACACCGGGGAGCTGTTTTTT | CASREGPNTGELFF
TRBJ2-3 | few | TRBV11-2 | . | TGTGCCAGCAGCTTGAGAAGGGGGTTTAGCACAGATACGCAGTATTTT | CASSLRRGFSTDTQYF
TRBJ2-7 | many | TRBV7-9 | . | TGTGCCAGCAGCTTAGGGCGGGGGCTGTACGAGCAGTACTTC | CASSLGRGLYEQYF
TRBJ1-1 | many | TRBV6-1 | TRBD1 | TGTGCCAGCAGTGCCACAGGGGGCAAGAACACTGAAGCTTTCTTT | CASSATGGKNTEAFF
TRBJ2-1 | . | TRBV11-2 | . | TGTGCCAGCAGCTTAGTACAGTACAATGAGCAGTTC | CASSLVQYNEQF
TRBJ1-6 | many | TRBV20-1 | . | TGCAGTGCTACAGGGAGCTCCTATAATTCACCCCTCCACTTT | CSATGSSYNSPLHF
TRBJ1-3 | many | TRBV3-1 | TRBD1 | TGTGCCAGCAGCCTCGTCGGACAGGGTTCCGGAAACACCATATATTTT | CASSLVGQGSGNTIYF
TRBJ1-1 | . | TRBV7-2 | . | TGTGCCAGCAGCCCCGTTCTGCGGGGGGCTGAAGCTTTCTTT | CASSPVLRGAEAFF
TRBJ2-7 | . | TRBV4-1 | TRBD1 | TGCGCCAGCAGCCAAGCTGGGACAGGGATCCACGAGCAGTACTTC | CASSQAGTGIHEQYF